The present entry profiles one TCR beta chain with its context. The record originates from a study of cytomegalovirus exposure and HLA in healthy donors. PCR involved 60 Vbeta and 13 Jbeta primers. TCRdb's table, derived via immunoSEQ multiplex PCR, lists solely in-frame clones and lacks some. The sample consists of roughly 200,000 clones, just over 75% of them appearing once. The germline CDR1 and CDR2 sequences are SQVTM and ANQGSEA. The CDR3 consists of 12 residues. With V trimmed by 6 bases and J by 5 bases, 5 bases remained unmatched. Specimen: PBMCs. The sequence was obtained from a man between 18 and 35 years old in good health and CMV-seronegative. The gene calls are TRBV29-1 and TRBJ1-2, with TRBD1 identical over 8 bases. DNA of the CDR3: TGCAGCGTACAGGGGGATATATATGGCTACACCTTC. Translating it yields CSVQGDIYGYTF.